Presented here are 26 T cell receptor beta chains from one specimen sequenced in a study of blood T cells in healthy people across ages. A second 7 to 11 cycle PCR used barcoded and J-beta primers. TCRdb re-analysed the 5' RACE reads in MiXCR, keeping a single row per CDR3 protein. Here the sample spans 650,000 to 1,000,000 distinct CDR3 sequences, 35% to 60% being singletons. The sequenced sample was blood. The receptor source for this set is a man older than 75 in good health.

This clonotype has more than one count but fewer than ten. This rearrangement joins TRBV7-3 to TRBJ2-6; 10 bases line up with TRBD1. Germline loops: CDR1 SGHTA, CDR2 FQGTGA. This CDR3 region has 18 residues. V gave up 5 bases and J gave up 0 bases; unmatched junction bases: 7. The CDR3 reads CASSDPTGGSSGANVLTF. CDR3 nucleotides: TGTGCCAGCAGCGACCCGACAGGGGGCAGCTCTGGGGCCAACGTCCTGACTTTC.

This clonotype was found a few times. The V gene is TRBV6-1, the J gene TRBJ2-1; D ambiguous. CDR3 length equals 18 residues. Per germline, CDR1 MNHNS and CDR2 SASEGT. The V end was cut by 5 bases, the J end by 4 bases, with 24 bases between. CDR3 sequence: CASSKYGPLNLDYNEQFF. For the CDR3, the DNA is TGTGCCAGCAGTAAATATGGCCCCCTGAACCTTGATTACAATGAGCAGTTCTTC.

This chain connects TRBV24-1 to TRBJ2-1, with TRBD1 identical over 7 bases. After removal of 4 bases from V and 5 bases from J, the junction contained 16 bases not matched to a gene. Germline values: CDR1 KGHDR, CDR2 SFDVKD. This CDR3 has 18 residues. The CDR3 nucleotides are TGTGCCACCAGTGACCCTTTTCACCGGGACAGCATTAACAATGAGCAGTTCTTC. Translation: CATSDPFHRDSINNEQFF.

This clonotype was detected once. Possible read error: a much larger clone is one base away. V and J are TRBV12-3 or TRBV12-4 and TRBJ2-1, with 10 bases aligning to TRBD2. The J call may be in error: the DNA end matches TRBJ2-7 better. The CDR3 covers 15 residues. In DNA form, the CDR3 reads TGTGCCAGCACGAAACTAGCGGGATTCTACAATGAGCAGTACTTC. Its translation: CASTKLAGFYNEQYF.

This CDR3 reads CASTKTENTEAFF. CDR3 coding DNA: TGTGCCAGCACCAAGACGGAAAACACTGAAGCTTTCTTT. The V and J genes are TRBV7-9 and TRBJ1-1; D gene ambiguous. Per the germline V gene, CDR1 is SEHNR and CDR2 is FQNEAQ (reference sequence). V lost 7 bases and J lost 2, with 11 bases in between. CDR3 length: 13 amino acids.

V and J are TRBV10-3 and TRBJ1-2, with D tentatively TRBD1 (5 bases). This CDR3 region has 15 residues. V gave up 5 bases and J gave up 4 bases, with 17 bases separating them. Germline loops: CDR1 ENHRY, CDR2 SYGVKD. The CDR3 nucleotides read TGTGCCATCAGTCCTACGGGGGGAGAGGGCTATGGCTACACCTTC. Protein product: CAISPTGGEGYGYTF.

The gene calls are TRBV29-1 and TRBJ2-7, with no clear D. The CDR3 loop spans 13 amino acids. Between the trimmed V and J ends, which lost 7 bases and 0 bases, there was a span of 13 bases. Germline V lookup: CDR1 SQVTM, CDR2 ANQGSEA. The CDR3 sequence: CSATDPSSYEQYF. Written as DNA, the CDR3 is TGCAGCGCTACTGACCCGTCCTCCTACGAGCAGTACTTC.

V usage is TRBV24-1 and J usage is TRBJ2-1; TRBD2 agrees at 11 bases. The V segment lost 4 bases and the J segment 9 bases; nucleotides outside the gene matches: 10. The CDR3 runs 16 residues. Germline V gene sequence: CDR1 KGHDR, CDR2 SFDVKD. CDR3: CATSDASLAGVGEQFF. CDR3 DNA: TGTGCCACCAGTGACGCCTCACTAGCGGGAGTGGGTGAGCAGTTCTTC.

The gene calls are TRBV7-2 and TRBJ2-3, with 7 bases lining up with TRBD2. Trimming took 6 bases from V and 5 from J; bases not matched to a gene: 14. Germline CDR1 reads SGHTA; CDR2 reads FQGNSA. The CDR3 covers 16 residues. The CDR3 spells CASRVQAGRPGDTQYF. CDR3 nucleotides: TGTGCCAGCAGGGTTCAAGCGGGGAGGCCCGGAGATACGCAGTATTTT. Full variable domain (missing parts from reference TRBV7-2 and TRBJ2-3): GAGVSQSPSNKVTEKGKDVELRCDPISGHTALYWYRQSLGQGLEFLIYFQGNSAPDKSGLPSDRFSAERTGGSVSTLTIQRTQQEDSAVYLCASRVQAGRPGDTQYFGPGTRLTVL.

This rearrangement joins TRBV20-1 to TRBJ2-7; no reliable D call. The CDR3 runs to 14 residues. CDR1 and CDR2 from the germline V gene are DFQATT and SNEGSKA (reference sequence). The V end lost 6 bases, the J end lost 3 bases, and 18 bases lay between the germline ends. In DNA form, the CDR3 reads TGCAGTGCCCACTTCCTTCGTGCGATCTACGAGCAGTACTTC. Translating it yields CSAHFLRAIYEQYF.

In its sample, this clonotype was seen once. V usage is TRBV15 and J usage is TRBJ1-1; no clear D. Trimming removed 2 bases from V and 3 bases from J, with 10 bases in between. CDR3 length: 14 amino acids. Looked up from germline, CDR1 is LNHNV and CDR2 is YYDKDF (reference sequence). The CDR3 DNA is TGTGCCACCAGCAGAAGGAGTGACCACACTGAAGCTTTCTTT. Amino acid sequence: CATSRRSDHTEAFF.

This clonotype was detected a few times. This chain joins TRBV12-3 or TRBV12-4 and TRBJ2-3; D not certain. The CDR3 has 12 amino acids. Trimming shortened V by 10 bases and J by 1 base, and 9 bases separated the two germline ends. CDR3 nucleotide sequence: TGTGCCACCACCCGGGGCACAGATACGCAGTATTTT. This codes for CATTRGTDTQYF.

The rearrangement joins TRBV12-3 or TRBV12-4 to TRBJ2-7; 9 bases line up with TRBD1. The J call is doubtful: the DNA matches TRBJ2-5 better. The CDR3 length is 15 residues. The CDR3 coding sequence is TGTGCCAGCAGACCCGGGACAGGGTATTCGGAGACCCAGTACTTC. Protein: CASRPGTGYSETQYF.

The chain carries TRBV10-3 and TRBJ2-5, with a tentative D call TRBD2 (7 bases). Germline V gives CDR1 ENHRY, CDR2 SYGVKD. Trimming took 0 bases from V and 2 from J, leaving 10 bases between them. This CDR3 is 15 amino acids long. Written as DNA, the CDR3 is TGTGCCATCAGTGAGTCCGGGGGGCCTCAAGAGACCCAGTACTTC. This translates into CAISESGGPQETQYF.

The CDR3 DNA follows: TGTGCCAGCAGCCATAGCGTGGGACAGGGCGAGCTTAATGAAAAACTGTTTTTT. This encodes CASSHSVGQGELNEKLFF. This chain joins TRBV7-9 and TRBJ1-4, with 9 bases lining up with TRBD1. Germline CDR1 and CDR2: SEHNR and FQNEAQ (reference sequence). There are 18 residues in the CDR3. The ends lost 5 bases at V and 4 bases at J; junction bases unmatched: 14. The variable domain in full, with the rest retrieved from reference TRBV7-9 and TRBJ1-4, is DTGVSQNPRHKITKRGQNVTFRCDPISEHNRLYWYRQTLGQGPEFLTYFQNEAQLEKSRLLSDRFSAERPKGSFSTLEIQRTEQGDSAMYLCASSHSVGQGELNEKLFFGSGTQLSVL.

V gene TRBV28 combines with J gene TRBJ2-5; TRBD1 aligns across 10 bases. The end of the DNA aligns better with TRBJ2-7, so the J call may be wrong. The CDR3 is made up of 13 amino acids. Germline V lookup: CDR1 MDHEN, CDR2 SYDVKM. The CDR3 DNA reads TGTGCCAGCGAAACCGGGACAGGGGACGAGCAGTACTTC. Its protein product is CASETGTGDEQYF.

The genes are TRBV5-6 and TRBJ2-5; possibly TRBD1 for D (6 bases). Germline values: CDR1 SGHDT, CDR2 YYEEEE. Trimming left V 5 bases short and J 4 bases short, with 9 bases between. This CDR3 is 12 amino acids long. The DNA of the CDR3 is TGTGCCAGCAGTAGACAGGTAGAGACCCAGTACTTC. This sequence encodes CASSRQVETQYF.

This clonotype was seen ten or more times. The chain carries TRBV12-3 or TRBV12-4 and TRBJ2-3, with D unclear. With 5 bases removed from V and 6 bases from J, the gap between germline ends came to 6 bases. The CDR3 contains 11 residues. CDR3 region: CASSGIDTQYF. In DNA form, the CDR3 reads TGTGCCAGCAGTGGAATTGATACGCAGTATTTT.

This clonotype was seen a few times. As DNA, the CDR3 is TGCGCCAGCAACCGGGAACCGGGACTATACAATGAGCAGTACTTC. Translation gives CASNREPGLYNEQYF. The rearrangement links TRBV5-1 to TRBJ2-5; 7 bases are shared with TRBD2. The trim removed 6 bases at V and 11 bases at J, leaving 19 bases unmatched. Germline CDR1 SGHRS, CDR2 YFSETQ. The CDR3 loop spans 15 amino acids.

The rearrangement uses TRBV5-1 and TRBJ2-6; 9 bases fit TRBD1. CDR1 SGHRS and CDR2 YFSETQ come from the germline V gene. V shed 0 bases, J shed 1 base, and the junction held 11 bases outside the gene matches. The CDR3 loop spans 20 amino acids. The CDR3 is CASSLERQGVITSGANVLTF. CDR3 in DNA: TGCGCCAGCAGCTTGGAGCGACAGGGGGTGATAACTTCTGGGGCCAACGTCCTGACTTTC.

As for this clonotype: A much more abundant neighbour one base away suggests this may be a read error. This chain connects TRBV5-5 to TRBJ1-5, with D possibly TRBD1 on 6 matching bases. V lost 7 bases and J 9 bases, leaving 17 bases between the germline ends. Looked up from germline, CDR1 is SGHKS and CDR2 is YYEKEE (reference sequence). The CDR3 is 13 amino acids. As DNA, the CDR3 is TGTGCCAGCGGAATTACCGAACAGGGGCCCCAGCATTTT. Translating it yields CASGITEQGPQHF.

The chain is built from TRBV28 and TRBJ1-4; D not certain. Trimming took 7 bases from V and 0 from J, leaving 9 bases between them. Germline V CDR1 and CDR2: MDHEN, SYDVKM. CDR3 length: 14 residues. CDR3 in DNA: TGTGCCAGCACGGTGCCTGCAACTAATGAAAAACTGTTTTTT. Translation: CASTVPATNEKLFF.

The V gene is TRBV20-1, the J gene TRBJ2-5, with a possible D match to TRBD1 (6 bases). V lost 4 bases and J 4 bases, leaving 10 bases between the germline ends. This CDR3 has 12 amino acids. Germline-derived CDR1 and CDR2 are DFQATT and SNEGSKA (reference sequence). The CDR3 DNA sequence: TGCAGTGCTAACAGGGCGGGAGAGACCCAGTACTTC. It is translated as CSANRAGETQYF.

This clonotype was seen repeatedly, ten times or more. The chain links TRBV28 to TRBJ2-6; 8 bases are a match to TRBD1. There are 19 residues in the CDR3. V trimming: 6 bases; J trimming: 0 bases; junction bases outside the gene matches: 13. The germline CDR1 and CDR2 sequences are MDHEN and SYDVKM. The chain's CDR3 is CASSTIKTGANSGANVLTF. The CDR3 bases are TGTGCCAGCAGCACCATAAAGACAGGGGCCAACTCTGGGGCCAACGTCCTGACTTTC.

V and J are TRBV10-3 and TRBJ1-1; no firm D call. In germline, CDR1 is ENHRY, CDR2 SYGVKD. This CDR3 is 13 amino acids long. Trimming removed 7 bases at V and 8 bases at J, with 17 bases between. In DNA form, the CDR3 reads TGTGCCATCACCCTGAACAGAGAAACGGAAGCTTTCTTT. Translated, it gives CAITLNRETEAFF.

The sample holds one count of this clonotype. This clone may be a read error of a much larger clone one base away. J is TRBJ1-1 and V is TRBV7-3, with TRBD1 matching 9 bases. CDR3 length: 15 amino acids. V was clipped by 3 bases and J by 0 bases; unmatched bases: 2. Germline CDR1 reads SGHTA; CDR2 reads FQGTGA. The CDR3: CASSFGQGMNTEAFF. DNA of the CDR3: TGTGCCAGCAGCTTCGGACAGGGGATGAACACTGAAGCTTTCTTT.